These T cell receptor beta chains were read from a single sample in a study of blood T cells in healthy people across ages. TCRdb reanalysed the 5' RACE reads using MiXCR and keeps one entry per CDR3 protein. The data contain some 1.5 million distinct CDR3 sequences, 42% of them seen just once; the ten biggest clones take up approximately 4%. Sequenced sample: blood. The receptors shown here come from a young woman in good health. Both conserved end residues are part of each CDR3. The D gene is left open where the match is weak. Where a row states a size, it is once, few, many or the class of an expanded clone; other rows omit it.

>TRBJ2-1|TRBV25-1|-|few
TGTGCCAGCAGTGAACCAGGGTGGAATGAGCAGTTCTTC
CASSEPGWNEQFF
>TRBJ1-1|TRBV20-1|-|few
TGCAGTGCTAGAGATCAGCAAGGGCGCACTGAAGCTTTCTTT
CSARDQQGRTEAFF
>TRBJ1-5|TRBV28|-|-
TGTGCCAGCAACTCTCCGTCCGCCGGCCAGCCCCAGCATTTT
CASNSPSAGQPQHF
>TRBJ1-2|TRBV6-1|-|-
TGTGCCAGCAGGGAACCAGGGACTGGCTACACCTTC
CASREPGTGYTF
>TRBJ1-1|TRBV10-3|-|few
TGTGCCATCAGTCCTGACGGAGCCGAGAATGAAGCTTTCTTT
CAISPDGAENEAFF
>TRBJ2-7|TRBV7-9|-|-
TGTACCAGCAGCACCGGGACAACTCTAATTCAGTACTTC
CTSSTGTTLIQYF
>TRBJ1-2|TRBV4-1|-|few
TGCGCCAGCAGCCAACCCGGGACGTCTAACTATGGCTACACCTTC
CASSQPGTSNYGYTF
>TRBJ2-3|TRBV4-3|-|few
TGCGCCAGCAGCCAAGTCCCGCCCGGGGGAGGGGGGCTAACAGATACGCAGTATTTT
CASSQVPPGGGGLTDTQYF
>TRBJ1-5|TRBV2|TRBD1|few
TGTGCCAGCAGTGATCTAGCTTTCCTCCGGGACAGTAGCAATCAGCCCCAGCATTTT
CASSDLAFLRDSSNQPQHF
>TRBJ2-7|TRBV4-1|TRBD1|-
TGCGCCAGCAGCTCCCCGGGACAGGGCAACACCTACGAGCAGTACTTC
CASSSPGQGNTYEQYF
>TRBJ1-1|TRBV4-3|TRBD1|-
TGCGCCAGCAGCCGAGGGGGCCCGAACACTGAAGCTTTCTTT
CASSRGGPNTEAFF
>TRBJ2-3|TRBV6-1|-|-
TGTGCCAGCACCGAGAAGGGGTGGGATACGCAGTATTTT
CASTEKGWDTQYF
>TRBJ2-2|TRBV9|-|-
TGTGCCAGCAGCGTAGCCGACGTGGGTACCGGGGAGCTGTTTTTT
CASSVADVGTGELFF
>TRBJ2-3|TRBV9|-|few
TGTGCCAGCAGCGTATGGGGGATAGCAGATACGCAGTATTTT
CASSVWGIADTQYF
>TRBJ2-7|TRBV19|-|once
TGTGCCAGTAGTGATCCTCCCCTGAGCCTCTCCTACAATGAGCAGTACTTC
CASSDPPLSLSYNEQYF
>TRBJ1-1|TRBV6-6|-|-
TGTGCCAGCAGTTACCACACGGATGAAGTTTTCTTT
CASSYHTDEVFF
>TRBJ1-1|TRBV2|TRBD1|once
TGTGCCGGCAGCAGGGGGACGAATGAAGCTTTCTTT
CAGSRGTNEAFF
>TRBJ2-5|TRBV7-9|TRBD2|-
TGTGCCAGCAGCTTTCGAGCGGGGGGGTACCAAGAGACCCAGTACTTC
CASSFRAGGYQETQYF
>TRBJ1-1|TRBV29-1|TRBD1|few
TGCAGCATAGGGACAGGGCAGAACACTGAAGCTTTCTTT
CSIGTGQNTEAFF
>TRBJ2-1|TRBV6-6|-|few
TGTGCCAGCAGTGACGGGGTGGTAGGAAATGAGCAGTTCTTC
CASSDGVVGNEQFF
>TRBJ2-3|TRBV4-1|TRBD2|-
TGCGCCAGCAGCCAAGGCCGGACTAGCGGGGGGGCAGATACGCAGTATTTT
CASSQGRTSGGADTQYF
>TRBJ2-7|TRBV11-2|TRBD2|-
TGTGCCAGCAGCGGACTAGCGGCTTCCAGCTCCTACAATGAGCAGTACTTC
CASSGLAASSSYNEQYF
>TRBJ2-3|TRBV15|-|few
TGTGCCACCAGCACCGGGCCAGGGAGCACAGATACGCAGTATTTT
CATSTGPGSTDTQYF
>TRBJ2-1|TRBV11-2|-|-
TGTGCCAGCAGCTTAGCCGGGACAAGACGAAATAGGAGCTCCTACAATGAGCAGTTCTTC
CASSLAGTRRNRSSYNEQFF
>TRBJ2-3|TRBV29-1|-|-
TGCAGCGTTGAAGACGTCAGTTCCCTTAGCACAGATACGCAGTATTTT
CSVEDVSSLSTDTQYF
>TRBJ1-2|TRBV12-3/TRBV12-4|-|-
TGTGCCAGCAGTTGGAGCGGATTAAAAGGAGACTATGGCTACACCTTC
CASSWSGLKGDYGYTF
>TRBJ2-7|TRBV10-3|TRBD1|-
TGTGCCATCAGTGACCCCGACAGGGCTGCCTACGAGCAGTACTTC
CAISDPDRAAYEQYF
>TRBJ2-5|TRBV6-5|TRBD2|-
TGTGCCAGCAGTAAGGGACTAGCGGTAATGGTACAAGAGACCCAGTACTTC
CASSKGLAVMVQETQYF
>TRBJ1-4|TRBV20-1|-|-
TGCAGCCCAGCAACTAATGAAAAACTGTTTTTT
CSPATNEKLFF
>TRBJ1-4|TRBV12-3/TRBV12-4|TRBD1|-
TGTGCCAGCAGTTTCGGGACAGCGGGTGAAAAACTGTTTTTT
CASSFGTAGEKLFF
>TRBJ2-2|TRBV14|-|-
TGTGCCAGCAGCCAAGAAGCAGGCCCCGGGGAGCTGTTTTTT
CASSQEAGPGELFF
>TRBJ2-1|TRBV6-1|TRBD2|-
TGTGCCAGCAGTGGAAGGACTAGCGGCTCCTACAATGAGCAGTTCTTC
CASSGRTSGSYNEQFF